A selection of T cell receptor beta chains follows, all from one sample in a study of graft-versus-host responses after intestinal transplantation. TCRdb's table, derived via immunoSEQ multiplex PCR, lists solely in-frame clones and lacks some. The repertoire holds 7,500 to 10,000 clones, with about four fifths as singletons. This specimen was ileum tissue, taken roughly 530 days after intestinal transplant. The receptors derive from a human patient who received an intestinal transplant, so some T cells may come from the graft donor. CDR3s leave out the opening cysteine and the closing phenylalanine or tryptophan.

13,TRBJ1-5,TRBV18,ASSPDRGSGQPQH
12,TRBJ2-5,TRBV6-1,ASSESGGGKTQY
9,TRBJ1-1,TRBV29-1,SVDRGTEAF
12,TRBJ2-5,TRBV29-1,SVEPAGYQETQY
13,TRBJ2-7,TRBV6-5,ASSYSGGSVYEQY
18,TRBJ2-5,TRBV5-1,ASSRGPRGARGGVEETQY
10,TRBJ1-1,TRBV6-6,ASSYRRGVAF
12,TRBJ2-5,TRBV30,AWSAGRYQETQY
13,TRBJ1-4,TRBV19,ASRGTGKTNEKLF
11,TRBJ1-1,TRBV7-9,ASSPGGGTQAF
9,TRBJ1-5,TRBV6-5,ASGPGSAQH
14,TRBJ2-7,TRBV30,AWAGTDHLWVYEQY
14,TRBJ2-7,TRBV6-5,ASSYFGDRGIYEQY
14,TRBJ1-2,TRBV9,ASSVGLVGELWGYT
13,TRBJ1-1,TRBV6-1,ASSERGGWNTEAF